Listed below are T cell receptor beta chains from one sample, sequenced in a study of T cells in Graves' hyperthyroidism and ophthalmopathy. TCRdb re-called the multiplex PCR reads through MiXCR, storing one row per CDR3 protein. The sample has approximately 400,000 distinct CDR3 sequences; roughly 20% are singletons. Sequencing input: blood. All receptors derive from a man between 18 and 35 years old with Graves' ophthalmopathy. Each CDR3 is given with its conserved first and last residue. Size tells how often a clone was seen (once, few, many) or the class of an expanded clone, and some rows leave it out.

clone size: few; CDR3 length: 15; J gene: TRBJ2-5; V gene: TRBV18; CDR3 protein: CASSPGQPIQETQYF
clone size: many; CDR3 length: 18; J gene: TRBJ2-1; V gene: TRBV11-2; CDR3 protein: CASSLVAGGWGSYNEQFF
clone size: many; CDR3 length: 15; J gene: TRBJ2-5; V gene: TRBV5-1; CDR3 protein: CASSLVTGALETQYF
clone size: -; CDR3 length: 16; J gene: TRBJ2-3; V gene: TRBV4-1; CDR3 protein: CASSQDYGGARDTQYF
clone size: many; CDR3 length: 14; J gene: TRBJ1-4; V gene: TRBV3-1; CDR3 protein: CASTSGGTNEKLFF
clone size: many; CDR3 length: 15; J gene: TRBJ2-5; V gene: TRBV5-6; CDR3 protein: CASSSGTGTRETQYF
clone size: few; CDR3 length: 16; J gene: TRBJ1-4; V gene: TRBV7-9; CDR3 protein: CASSAADRATNEKLFF
clone size: many; CDR3 length: 15; J gene: TRBJ1-2; V gene: TRBV7-2; CDR3 protein: CASSLEQTGGYGYTF
clone size: few; CDR3 length: 13; J gene: TRBJ2-2; V gene: TRBV10-1; CDR3 protein: CASSESKRGELFF
clone size: many; CDR3 length: 16; J gene: TRBJ2-1; V gene: TRBV11-2; CDR3 protein: CASSSTTGGKHNEQFF
clone size: many; CDR3 length: 14; J gene: TRBJ2-3; V gene: TRBV12-3/TRBV12-4; CDR3 protein: CASFDPGRTDTQYF
clone size: many; CDR3 length: 11; J gene: TRBJ2-1; V gene: TRBV2; CDR3 protein: CASSESNEQFF
clone size: -; CDR3 length: 17; J gene: TRBJ1-5; V gene: TRBV19; CDR3 protein: CASTGTGNLYSNQPQHF
clone size: many; CDR3 length: 12; J gene: TRBJ1-3; V gene: TRBV12-3/TRBV12-4; CDR3 protein: CASSFAGDTIYF
clone size: many; CDR3 length: 14; J gene: TRBJ1-4; V gene: TRBV5-1; CDR3 protein: CASSLEQGDEKLFF
clone size: -; CDR3 length: 13; J gene: TRBJ2-7; V gene: TRBV19; CDR3 protein: CANRWGGPYEQYF
clone size: -; CDR3 length: 14; J gene: TRBJ2-1; V gene: TRBV7-9; CDR3 protein: CASSLTGIGNEQFF
clone size: many; CDR3 length: 13; J gene: TRBJ1-2; V gene: TRBV20-1; CDR3 protein: CSARPGGNYGYTF
clone size: few; CDR3 length: 16; J gene: TRBJ2-4; V gene: TRBV18; CDR3 protein: CASSPLTSGGKNIQYF
clone size: many; CDR3 length: 15; J gene: TRBJ2-3; V gene: TRBV5-1; CDR3 protein: CASSLGVSGTDTQYF
clone size: few; CDR3 length: 16; J gene: TRBJ2-3; V gene: TRBV7-2; CDR3 protein: CASSLYGASSTDTQYF
clone size: -; CDR3 length: 15; J gene: TRBJ2-4; V gene: TRBV7-8; CDR3 protein: CASRDRGFTKNIQYF